This entry lists 5 T cell receptor beta chains sequenced from one sample in a study of radiotherapy plus CTLA-4 blockade in lung cancer. The assay was immunoSEQ multiplex PCR, and TCRdb's table has in-frame clones only and misses some. In the table there are some 33,000 clones, more than 70% of which are singletons. Sequencing used peripheral blood, obtained from a patient treated with radiotherapy plus ipilimumab. The receptors stem from a human donor with non-small cell lung cancer whose response to radiotherapy plus ipilimumab could not be evaluated.

This clone has a handful of counts. The chain couples TRBV6-5 to TRBJ1-1, with D perhaps matching TRBD1 (6 bases). Germline V gene lookup returns CDR1 MNHEY and CDR2 SVGAGI. Trimming shortened V by 0 bases and J by 4 bases, and 15 bases separated the two germline ends. The length of the CDR3 is 16 residues. This CDR3 is CASSYSSHRAGTEAFF. CDR3 DNA sequence: TGTGCCAGCAGTTACTCTAGCCACAGGGCGGGCACTGAAGCTTTCTTT.

This clone has a single count. V gene TRBV4-1 combines with J gene TRBJ2-2, with 9 bases identical to TRBD2. CDR3 length: 16 amino acids. V trimming: 3 bases; J trimming: 5 bases; junction bases outside the gene matches: 7. CDR1 is MGHRA and CDR2 is YSYEKL in the germline V gene. CDR3 region: CASSQAAGGGTGELFF. The CDR3 coding sequence is TGCGCCAGCAGCCAGGCAGCGGGAGGAGGTACCGGGGAGCTGTTTTTT.

CDR3 loop: CASSQDWVGTGGFADTQYF. For the CDR3, the DNA is TGCGCCAGCAGCCAAGACTGGGTCGGGACAGGGGGTTTCGCAGATACGCAGTATTTT. The rearrangement uses TRBV4-1 and TRBJ2-3; 11 nucleotides agree with TRBD1. The junction had 12 bases not matched to a gene; V was cut back by 0 bases and J by 4 bases. Germline V gene data show CDR1 as MGHRA and CDR2 as YSYEKL. The CDR3 has 19 residues.

The V call is TRBV7-6, the J call TRBJ1-3, with D unclear. The CDR3 length is 15 residues. V lost 1 base and J lost 0, with 7 bases in between. Germline V lookup: CDR1 SGHVS, CDR2 FNYEAQ. Written as DNA, the CDR3 is TGTGCCAGCAGCTTAGGCGGGGTCTCTGGAAACACCATATATTTT. It translates to CASSLGGVSGNTIYF. Together with reference TRBV7-6 and TRBJ1-3, the CDR3 gives the full variable domain: GAGVSQSPRYKVTKRGQDVALRCDPISGHVSLYWYRQALGQGPEFLTYFNYEAQQDKSGLPNDRFSAERPEGSISTLTIQRTEQRDSAMYRCASSLGGVSGNTIYFGEGSWLTVV.

V and J are TRBV20-1 and TRBJ1-2; D is unresolved. V dropped 1 base and J dropped 3 bases, with 3 bases sitting between them. This CDR3 is built from 11 residues. Germline lookup yields CDR1 DFQATT and CDR2 SNEGSKA (reference sequence). The CDR3 DNA reads TGCAGTGCTAGAGCTGACTATGGCTACACCTTC. Translating gives CSARADYGYTF.